This T cell receptor (beta chain) was documented in a study of graft-versus-host responses after intestinal transplantation. Profiled with immunoSEQ multiplex PCR; TCRdb holds only in-frame clones, not every one. The sample shows some 13,000 clones, roughly a third of them seen only once. V was pared by 2 bases and J by 8 bases, with 6 bases of the junction left unmatched. CDR3 length: 14 residues. Germline lookup yields CDR1 MDHEN and CDR2 SYDVKM. Plates contained about 200,000 CFSE-labeled responder cells and about 200,000 irradiated, violet-dye-labeled stimulator cells. Sorting was performed after the reaction on proliferating CFSE-low CD3+CD4+ and CD3+CD8+ responders. This clone was counted only a few times.

This chain joins TRBV28 and TRBJ1-2; TRBD1 matches at 9 bases. The sequencing used alloreactive CD4+ T cells from a mixed lymphocyte reaction culture, collected before intestinal transplant. The sample's subset: CFSE-low proliferating T cells sorted from roughly six-day pre-transplant mixed lymphocyte reaction (GvH or HvG direction). The source is a human patient who received an intestinal transplant. The CDR3 here is CASSLGDRAGGYTF. CDR3 sequence (DNA): TGTGCCAGCAGTTTAGGGGACAGGGCAGGCGGCTACACCTTC.